This T cell receptor (beta chain) was sequenced during a study of type 1 regulatory T cells. About the research overall: T-allo10 is an in vitro-generated, Tr1-enriched CD4 T cell product specific for alloantigen.

TCRdb ran MiXCR on the reads and lists one entry per CDR3 protein. The sample shows about 18,000 distinct CDR3 sequences, roughly a tenth of them seen only once. This clonotype was counted only a few times. Sequenced input: CD4+ T cells, either the whole sample or a sorted fraction (not recorded which). The source of this sequence is a human donor in good health.

CDR3 DNA: TGTGCCTGGACTACCGGGTATGGCTACACCTTC. The encoded protein is CAWTTGYGYTF. The chain recombines TRBV30 with TRBJ1-2; D is ambiguous. The CDR3 spans 11 residues. Trimming took off 4 bases at V and 5 bases at J, with 8 bases between the two ends. Germline V gene lookup returns CDR1 GTSNPN and CDR2 SVGIG (reference sequence).